These 5 T cell receptor beta chains originate from one sample sequenced in a study of PD-1 blockade in classical Hodgkin lymphoma. Data came from immunoSEQ multiplex PCR; TCRdb stores just in-frame clones and leaves some out. Here the sample spans some 70,000 clones, 93% being singletons. Documented time point: newly diagnosed, previously untreated cHL patient sample. Material: peripheral blood mononuclear cells (PBMCs). These receptors came from a human donor with classical Hodgkin lymphoma.

The chain joins TRBV7-8 to TRBJ2-5; no firm D call. V lost 1 base and J 5 bases, leaving 17 bases between the germline ends. The germline V gene has CDR1 SGHVS and CDR2 FQNEAQ. The CDR3 is 16 residues long. Here the CDR3 reads CASSLVASSFGETQYF. CDR3 nucleotides: TGTGCCAGCAGCTTAGTGGCTAGTAGCTTCGGGGAGACCCAGTACTTC. The whole variable domain, remainder taken from reference TRBV7-8 and TRBJ2-5, is GAGVSQSPRYKVAKRGQDVALRCDPISGHVSLFWYQQALGQGPEFLTYFQNEAQLDKSGLPSDRFFAERPEGSVSTLKIQRTQQEDSAVYLCASSLVASSFGETQYFGPGTRLLVL.

V usage is TRBV5-4 and J usage is TRBJ2-2, with TRBD2 matching over 7 bases. The V gene's germline CDR1 is SGHNT and CDR2 YYREEE (reference sequence). The CDR3 covers 17 residues. Unmatched junction bases numbered 6, after V lost 0 bases and J lost 1 base. Here the CDR3 reads CASSLEVAGVNTGELFF. CDR3 DNA: TGTGCCAGCAGCTTGGAAGTGGCGGGAGTGAACACCGGGGAGCTGTTTTTT.

The chain joins TRBV12-5 to TRBJ2-7; 8 bases match TRBD1. This CDR3 is 13 amino acids long. The germline V gene encodes CDR1 LGHNT and CDR2 FRNRAP. V was pared by 6 bases and J by 7 bases, with 8 bases of the junction left unmatched. The CDR3 loop is CASGADRVGEQYF. The CDR3 nucleotides are TGTGCTAGTGGCGCGGACAGGGTGGGAGAGCAGTACTTC.

The chain has TRBV5-6 and TRBJ2-1, with TRBD1 as a possible D gene (5 bases). Germline V gene data show CDR1 as SGHDT and CDR2 as YYEEEE. V lost 3 bases to trimming and J lost 6 bases, with 19 bases between them. The CDR3 is 16 amino acids. In nucleotides, the CDR3 is TGTGCCAGCAGCTATCGACAGCACACCACCCCCAATGAGCAGTTCTTC. Amino acids: CASSYRQHTTPNEQFF.

The chain employs TRBV5-6 and TRBJ1-1, with 11 bases matching TRBD1. The germline gives CDR1 SGHDT, CDR2 YYEEEE. The CDR3 covers 17 residues. V shed 6 bases, J shed 11 bases, and the junction held 21 bases outside the gene matches. CDR3 in DNA: TGTGCCAGCAACAAGCGGGAGGACAGGGGGCTTTTGAATCGGGCTTTCTTT. Translating gives CASNKREDRGLLNRAFF.